Listed below are T cell receptor beta chains from one sample, sequenced in a study of beta chain features in type 1 diabetes. Profiled with immunoSEQ multiplex PCR; TCRdb holds only in-frame clones, not every one. The sample consists of about 160,000 clones, about 10% of them appearing once. The sample was central memory CD4+ T cells from blood. These receptors came from a woman in her twenties or thirties with type 1 diabetes. Each CDR3 is given with its conserved first and last residue. The D gene is left open where the match is weak. Size tells how often a clone was seen (once, few, many) or the class of an expanded clone, and some rows leave it out.

- TRBJ1-2 - TRBV4-2 CASSQDSGAHSGYTF TGTGCCAGCAGCCAAGATTCAGGGGCGCATTCTGGCTACACCTTC
TRBD1 TRBJ2-5 - TRBV7-8 CASSLGRSGTGGRETQYF TGTGCCAGCAGCTTAGGCCGTTCCGGGACAGGGGGCAGAGAGACCCAGTACTTC
TRBD1 TRBJ2-1 few TRBV27 CASSIQGAQNEQFF TGTGCCAGCAGTATCCAGGGGGCGCAGAATGAGCAGTTCTTC
- TRBJ2-3 few TRBV7-2 CASSSPGDTQYF TGTGCCAGCAGCTCACCGGGGGATACGCAGTATTTT
TRBD2 TRBJ2-4 few TRBV15 CATSRGTSGIGGNIQYF TGTGCCACCAGCAGGGGAACTAGCGGGATCGGTGGAAACATTCAGTACTTC
TRBD1 TRBJ1-2 few TRBV11-2 CASSYGQGYGYTF TGTGCCAGCAGCTACGGACAGGGCTATGGCTACACCTTC
- TRBJ1-1 - TRBV13 CASSGKGRNTEAFF TGTGCCAGCAGCGGGAAAGGGAGGAACACTGAAGCTTTCTTT
TRBD2 TRBJ2-3 few TRBV27 CASSLSLSSGRYTQYF TGTGCCAGCAGTTTATCCCTGAGTAGCGGGAGGTATACGCAGTATTTT
TRBD1 TRBJ1-1 few TRBV29-1 CSGRGQENTEAFF TGCAGCGGAAGGGGACAGGAGAACACTGAAGCTTTCTTT
- TRBJ2-1 few TRBV19 CASNQGGYNEQFF TGTGCCAGTAACCAGGGGGGATACAATGAGCAGTTCTTC
- TRBJ1-5 few TRBV7-2 CASSFSSYSNQPQHF TGTGCCAGCAGCTTTTCCTCTTATAGCAATCAGCCCCAGCATTTT
TRBD2 TRBJ2-1 few TRBV18 CASSPGLAVSSYNEQFF TGTGCCAGCTCACCAGGACTAGCGGTGAGCTCCTACAATGAGCAGTTCTTC
- TRBJ2-5 few TRBV5-1 CASSTYQETQYF TGCGCCAGCAGTACATACCAAGAGACCCAGTACTTC
TRBD1 TRBJ2-3 - TRBV18 CASSPTGQGTDTQYF TGTGCCAGCTCACCTACGGGACAGGGCACAGATACGCAGTATTTT
TRBD1 TRBJ2-1 - TRBV5-6 CASSVTRDSSYNEQFF TGTGCCAGCAGCGTGACCCGGGACAGCTCCTACAATGAGCAGTTCTTC
TRBD1 TRBJ2-2 - TRBV11-2 CASSLETGGSGELFF TGTGCCAGCAGCTTGGAGACAGGGGGCTCGGGGGAGCTGTTTTTT
- TRBJ2-7 - TRBV6-5 CASSYGGDHLSEQYF TGTGCCAGCAGTTACGGAGGGGACCACCTCTCCGAGCAGTACTTC
TRBD2 TRBJ2-1 few TRBV28 CASSLPFLAGDNEQFF TGTGCCAGCAGTTTACCATTCCTAGCGGGAGACAATGAGCAGTTCTTC
- TRBJ2-1 - TRBV4-1 CASSHAGRSNEQFF TGCGCCAGCAGCCATGCGGGAAGGAGCAATGAGCAGTTCTTC
- TRBJ2-3 few TRBV5-4 CASRYRSGTDTQYF TGTGCCAGCAGGTATCGGAGCGGCACAGATACGCAGTATTTT
- TRBJ2-5 many TRBV9 CASSVGDRFEETQYF TGTGCCAGCAGCGTAGGAGACAGGTTTGAGGAGACCCAGTACTTC
TRBD1 TRBJ1-1 - TRBV11-2 CASSPGQGAAAFF TGTGCCAGCAGCCCGGGACAGGGGGCGGCAGCTTTCTTT
TRBD1 TRBJ2-3 few TRBV2 CASMGTGVADTQYF TGTGCCAGCATGGGGACAGGGGTGGCAGATACGCAGTATTTT
- TRBJ1-5 - TRBV6-1 CASSDRGGPWPQHF TGTGCCAGCAGTGATAGGGGGGGCCCTTGGCCCCAGCATTTT
TRBD1 TRBJ2-3 few TRBV7-8 CASSLVAGGRADTQYF TGTGCCAGCAGCTTAGTGGCAGGGGGCAGGGCAGATACGCAGTATTTT
- TRBJ2-1 - TRBV4-2 CASSQGRETEQFF TGTGCCAGCAGCCAAGGACGGGAGACTGAGCAGTTCTTC
TRBD2 TRBJ2-3 - TRBV6-6 CASSYPSGSPDTQYF TGTGCCAGCAGTTACCCTAGCGGGAGTCCAGATACGCAGTATTTT
TRBD2 TRBJ2-1 many TRBV18 CASSPPAGGGYNEQFF TGTGCCAGCTCACCACCGGCGGGAGGAGGCTACAATGAGCAGTTCTTC
TRBD1 TRBJ2-7 many TRBV18 CASSTGGYGEQYF TGTGCCAGCTCGACAGGGGGATATGGTGAGCAGTACTTC
TRBD1 TRBJ2-7 - TRBV30 CAWRKMTGPYEQYF TGTGCCTGGAGGAAGATGACAGGGCCCTACGAGCAGTACTTC
- TRBJ2-5 - TRBV11-2 CASSLEAGGIAKTQYF TGTGCCAGCAGCTTAGAGGCAGGGGGGATCGCGAAGACCCAGTACTTC